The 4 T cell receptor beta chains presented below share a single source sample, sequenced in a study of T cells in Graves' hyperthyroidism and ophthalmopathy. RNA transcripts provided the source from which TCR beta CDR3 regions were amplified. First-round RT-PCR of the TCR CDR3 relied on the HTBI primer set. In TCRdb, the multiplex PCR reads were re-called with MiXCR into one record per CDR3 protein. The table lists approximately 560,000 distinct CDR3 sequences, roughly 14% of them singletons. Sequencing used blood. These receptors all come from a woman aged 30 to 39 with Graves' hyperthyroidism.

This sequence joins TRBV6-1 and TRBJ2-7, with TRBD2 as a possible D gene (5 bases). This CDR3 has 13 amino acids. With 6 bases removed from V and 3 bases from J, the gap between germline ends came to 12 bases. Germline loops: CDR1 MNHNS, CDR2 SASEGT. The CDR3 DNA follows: TGTGCCAGCAGAAGATTGGACTTCTACGAGCAGTACTTC. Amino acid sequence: CASRRLDFYEQYF.

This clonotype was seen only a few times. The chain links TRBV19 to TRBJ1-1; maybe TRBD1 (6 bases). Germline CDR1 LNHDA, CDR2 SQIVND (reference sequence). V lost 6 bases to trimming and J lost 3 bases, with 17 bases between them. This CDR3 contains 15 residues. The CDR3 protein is CASSTGDRIYTEAFF. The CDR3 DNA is TGTGCCAGTAGCACGGGAGACAGGATCTACACTGAAGCTTTCTTT.

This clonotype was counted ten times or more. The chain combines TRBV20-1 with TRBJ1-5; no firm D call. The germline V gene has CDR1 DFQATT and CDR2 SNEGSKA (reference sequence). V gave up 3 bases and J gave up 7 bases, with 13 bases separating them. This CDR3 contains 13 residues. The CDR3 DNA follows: TGCAGTGCTAGCTTGGGGATAGAGCAGCCCCAGCATTTT. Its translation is CSASLGIEQPQHF.

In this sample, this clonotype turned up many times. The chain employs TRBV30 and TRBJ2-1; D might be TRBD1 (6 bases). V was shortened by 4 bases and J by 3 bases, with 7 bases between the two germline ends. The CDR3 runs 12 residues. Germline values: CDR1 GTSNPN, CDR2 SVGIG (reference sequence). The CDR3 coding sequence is TGTGCCTGGAAGGACAGCTACAATGAGCAGTTCTTC. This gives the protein CAWKDSYNEQFF.